The clone carrying this T cell receptor (beta chain) was seen only a few times. Its antigen is currently unknown. Looked up from germline, CDR1 is SQVTM and CDR2 is ANQGSEA. The CDR3 has 14 amino acids. The V gene lost 3 bases and the J gene lost 1 base, with 12 bases spanning the gap. TCRdb re-called the RT-PCR reads through MiXCR, storing one row per CDR3 protein. This table holds hundreds of thousands of distinct CDR3 sequences, less than 8% found once. The data originate from a study of response to subunit inactivated influenza vaccine. General study points: The authors suggested that few new T cells are recruited per seasonal influenza vaccination.

V usage is TRBV29-1 and J usage is TRBJ1-1; D remains ambiguous. The TCR was taken from a man in his fifties or sixties who received an inactivated influenza vaccine. The sequencing here drew on PBMCs from blood, taken around 2 years after vaccination. CDR3 sequence reads: CSVDFNWENTEAFF. The CDR3 bases are TGCAGCGTTGATTTCAATTGGGAGAACACTGAAGCTTTCTTT.